This TCR beta chain was found in a study of blood T cells in healthy people across ages. Broader study findings: Diversity estimated from one million T cells was considered an underestimate.

This clonotype has a single count. Its matching antigen is unknown. This may come from a read error, since a much larger clone is one base off. A sample-barcoded 5' primer and a J-beta primer mix were used in a second PCR of roughly 6 to 11 cycles. Every cDNA molecule bore a tag from a template-switch adaptor containing 12 random nucleotides. A single record per CDR3 protein comes from TCRdb applying MiXCR to the 5' RACE reads. The sample yields approximately 960,000 distinct CDR3 sequences, about 28% seen once. This CDR3 spans 13 amino acids. These records were also assigned to another study, of T cells of mothers and their children.

This sequence joins TRBV12-3 or TRBV12-4 and TRBJ1-2; TRBD1 agrees at 7 bases. Sequenced material: blood. The clonotype comes from a woman in her thirties or forties in good health. The CDR3 DNA follows: TGTGCCAGCAGCATTAGGGGGCCATATGGCAACACCTTC. Protein: CASSIRGPYGNTF.